The 17 T cell receptor beta chains in this list originate from one sample, sequenced in a study of read filtering for tumor transcriptome and immune sequencing (dated by TCRdb to 2019 to 2021). Sequenced using an Illumina HiSeq 4000. Starting from around 400 ng RNA, TCR libraries were constructed with the Immunoverse kit using molecular barcoded adaptors that cover the alpha/delta and beta/gamma chains. Using fastp at Q25 and MiXCR, TCRdb reprocessed the public reads and kept productive beta chains. CDR3 protein sequences are deduplicated, and each keeps its most common genes and DNA. The sample records fewer than 50,000 distinct CDR3 sequences, 13% of which are singletons. Jointly, the top ten make up roughly 30% of the sample. The sample taken for sequencing was a population of CD138-negative cells sorted from bone marrow. The cell subset or site label for this specimen denotes: bone marrow mononuclear cells depleted of CD138+ plasma/myeloma cells by negative magnetic selection. The receptors were gathered from a donor aged 40 or older with multiple myeloma.

This clonotype was found many times. The chain is built from TRBV7-2 and TRBJ2-7; perhaps TRBD1 as D (6 bases). Germline CDR1 SGHTA, CDR2 FQGNSA. The V and J ends lost 0 bases and 7 bases respectively, with 16 bases between them. This CDR3 spans 15 amino acids. The CDR3 here is CASSLAGTMAQEQYF. The DNA of the CDR3 is TGTGCCAGCAGCTTAGCCGGGACAATGGCCCAGGAGCAGTACTTC.

This clonotype occurred many times. The gene calls are TRBV4-1 and TRBJ1-5; the D is unclear. The CDR3 runs 16 residues. Germline CDR1 is MGHRA and CDR2 is YSYEKL. Deletions cut 0 bases from V and 0 bases from J, with 9 bases between. CDR3 DNA: TGCGCCAGCAGCCAAGATCAATTCAATAGCAATCAGCCCCAGCATTTT. This codes for CASSQDQFNSNQPQHF.

The table lists this clonotype with many counts. This sequence joins TRBV9 and TRBJ2-1, with TRBD2 as a possible D gene (6 bases). The germline V gene has CDR1 SGDLS and CDR2 YYNGEE. CDR3 size: 15 residues. Trimming cost V 9 bases and J 3 bases, with 19 bases left between them. The DNA of the CDR3 is TGTGCCACGAAGATGGACTACCGAAGCTACAATGAGCAGTTCTTC. The encoded protein is CATKMDYRSYNEQFF.

A word on this clonotype: Possible read error: a much larger clone is one base away. The chain is built from TRBV9 and TRBJ2-6; 11 nucleotides align to TRBD1. The CDR3 length is 17 residues. The germline V gene has CDR1 SGDLS and CDR2 YYNGEE. DNA for the CDR3: TGTGCCCGCAGCGCTCGGACAGGGGGCGGCGGGGCCAACGTCCTGACTTTC. Amino acids: CARSARTGGGGANVLTF.

This clonotype was observed at least ten times. This chain links TRBV7-8 with TRBJ2-2; 9 bases are shared with TRBD2. J gave up 7 bases and V 2 bases, and 5 bases lay outside the gene matches. The CDR3 has 15 residues. Germline CDR1 SGHVS, CDR2 FQNEAQ. The DNA for the CDR3 is TGTGCCAGCAGCTTATTAGCGGGAGTCGTCGGGGAGCTGTTTTTT. This encodes CASSLLAGVVGELFF.

For this clonotype: Being one base from a much bigger clone, this may be a read error. V is TRBV5-1 and J is TRBJ2-2; D is unclear. Trimming stripped 3 bases from V and 8 bases from J, with 17 bases between. Germline values: CDR1 SGHRS, CDR2 YFSETQ. The CDR3 is made up of 15 amino acids. CDR3: CASSSAGPQPGELFF. CDR3 DNA sequence: TGCGCCAGCAGCTCTGCCGGGCCCCAACCAGGGGAGCTGTTTTTT.

This clonotype was detected a few times. A much larger clone is a single base away; this may be a read error. The chain carries TRBV2 and TRBJ2-5, with D possibly TRBD1 on 6 matching bases. The germline gives CDR1 SNHLY, CDR2 FYNNEI. The ends were cut back, 4 bases at V and 3 bases at J, with 12 bases in the middle. The CDR3 has 14 residues. CDR3 region: CASSGQVTEETQYF. The CDR3 coding sequence is TGTGCCAGCAGTGGACAGGTTACAGAAGAGACCCAGTACTTC.

V usage is TRBV5-5 and J usage is TRBJ2-1; tentatively, D is TRBD2 (6 bases). V gave up 2 bases and J gave up 3 bases, with 18 bases separating them. CDR3 length: 17 amino acids. Germline values: CDR1 SGHKS, CDR2 YYEKEE (reference sequence). CDR3: CASSLGSGGSLYNEQFF. The CDR3 coding sequence is TGTGCCAGCAGCTTAGGATCTGGAGGGAGCCTCTACAATGAGCAGTTCTTC.

With regard to this clonotype: A much larger clone is a single base away; this may be a read error. The chain recombines TRBV20-1 with TRBJ2-5, with TRBD1 matching 8 bases. This CDR3 contains 14 residues. V gave up 3 bases and J gave up 7 bases; unmatched junction bases: 10. Per the germline V gene, CDR1 is DFQATT and CDR2 is SNEGSKA (reference sequence). The CDR3 DNA follows: TGCAGTGCTAGCCCGACAGGGGAGGCTTGGACCCAGTACTTC. The encoded protein is CSASPTGEAWTQYF.

A note on this clonotype: This CDR3 is missing its conserved last phenylalanine or tryptophan, likely due to a read error. This chain uses TRBV6-2 or TRBV6-3 with TRBJ2-1; the match to TRBD2 covers 9 bases. The V segment lost 7 bases and the J segment 0 bases; nucleotides outside the gene matches: 7. Germline CDR1 and CDR2: MNHEY and SVGEGT. The CDR3 is made up of 16 amino acids. CDR3 bases: TGTGCCAGCAATCCCAGCGGGAGGAGCTCCTACAATGAGCAGTTCTAC. Translation gives CASNPSGRSSYNEQFY.

This clonotype occurred many times. The V and J genes are TRBV20-1 and TRBJ2-5; D is perhaps TRBD1 or TRBD2 (7 bases each). Germline CDR1 is DFQATT and CDR2 is SNEGSKA (reference sequence). V shed 2 bases and J shed 4 bases, with 23 bases lying between them. The CDR3 loop spans 17 amino acids. CDR3 protein: CSARPKRQGGVRETQYF. The CDR3 DNA is TGCAGTGCTAGACCAAAACGGCAGGGGGGGGTGCGAGAGACCCAGTACTTC.

Worth noting for this clonotype: Because it lacks the conserved phenylalanine or tryptophan at the end, this CDR3 is likely a read error. This chain joins TRBV28 and TRBJ2-3; 7 nucleotides agree with TRBD2. The CDR3 length is 15 residues. CDR1 and CDR2 from the germline V gene are MDHEN and SYDVKM. The CDR3 protein is CASAAPSGLTDAQYL. The CDR3 DNA reads TGTGCCAGCGCCGCTCCTAGCGGACTCACAGATGCGCAGTATCTT.

About this clonotype: A much larger clone differs from this one at a single base, so this may be a read error. CDR3 protein: CASMEGWGLSGANVLTF. The CDR3 coding sequence is TGTGCCAGCATGGAAGGCTGGGGGCTTTCTGGGGCCAACGTCCTGACTTTC. The chain uses TRBV27 and TRBJ2-6; a possible D gene is TRBD1 (6 bases). The CDR3 consists of 17 residues. The ends were cut back, 7 bases at V and 1 base at J, with 17 bases in the middle. Per the germline V gene, CDR1 is MNHEY and CDR2 is SMNVEV (reference sequence).

This clonotype was observed a handful of times. This may stem from a read error, because a much larger clone lies one nucleotide away. No conserved phenylalanine or tryptophan ends this CDR3, so it is likely a read error. The J gene is TRBJ2-7, the V gene TRBV4-1; 10 bases are shared with TRBD2. With 0 bases clipped from V and 2 bases from J, the junction kept 4 bases outside the gene matches. This CDR3 spans 16 amino acids. CDR1 MGHRA and CDR2 YSYEKL come from the germline V gene. The CDR3 loop reads CASSQELAGATYEQYL. CDR3 coding DNA: TGCGCCAGCAGCCAAGAGCTAGCGGGAGCTACCTACGAGCAGTACCTC.

This clonotype was counted ten times or more. The genes are TRBV28 and TRBJ2-7, with TRBD1 matching 8 bases. The CDR3 has 12 amino acids. Germline assignment: CDR1 MDHEN and CDR2 SYDVKM. The junction had 6 bases not matched to a gene; V was cut back by 2 bases and J by 12 bases. The CDR3 sequence is CASSLDRGRGYF. Here the CDR3 DNA reads TGTGCCAGCAGTTTAGACAGGGGAAGGGGGTACTTC.

This clonotype was observed many times. The chain combines TRBV28 with TRBJ2-3; 7 bases are shared with TRBD1. The V gene end was trimmed by 4 bases and the J gene end by 1 base; junction bases not matched to a gene: 11. The CDR3 is 17 amino acids. Germline V gene sequence: CDR1 MDHEN, CDR2 SYDVKM. The CDR3 nucleotides are TGTGCCAGCAGTTCCTTTTACTCCGGGACAGGCACAGATACGCAGTATTTT. Translation gives CASSSFYSGTGTDTQYF. Based on the CDR3 plus reference TRBV28 and TRBJ2-3, the full variable domain is DVKVTQSSRYLVKRTGEKVFLECVQDMDHENMFWYRQDPGLGLRLIYFSYDVKMKEKGDIPEGYSVSREKKERFSLILESASTNQTSMYLCASSSFYSGTGTDTQYFGPGTRLTVL.

This clonotype was detected a few times. The chain is built from TRBV29-1 and TRBJ2-1; 11 nucleotides line up with TRBD2. The CDR3 spans 13 residues. The germline gives CDR1 SQVTM, CDR2 ANQGSEA. Trimming at V came to 7 bases and at J to 6 bases, leaving 5 bases not matched to a gene. CDR3 sequence reads: CSARTSGSNEQFF. CDR3 DNA sequence: TGCAGCGCCCGTACTAGCGGGAGCAATGAGCAGTTCTTC.